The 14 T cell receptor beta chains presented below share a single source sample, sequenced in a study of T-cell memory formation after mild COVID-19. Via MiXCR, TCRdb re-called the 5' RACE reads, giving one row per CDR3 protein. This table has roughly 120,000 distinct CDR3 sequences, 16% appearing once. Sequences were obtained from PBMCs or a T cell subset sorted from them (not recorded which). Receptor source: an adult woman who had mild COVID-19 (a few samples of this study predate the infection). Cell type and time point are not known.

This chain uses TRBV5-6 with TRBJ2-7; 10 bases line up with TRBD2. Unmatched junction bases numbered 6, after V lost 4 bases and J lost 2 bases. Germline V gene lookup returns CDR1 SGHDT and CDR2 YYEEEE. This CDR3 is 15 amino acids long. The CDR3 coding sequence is TGTGCCAGCAGCCTCCTAGCGGGAGTTGCCTACGAGCAGTACTTC. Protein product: CASSLLAGVAYEQYF.

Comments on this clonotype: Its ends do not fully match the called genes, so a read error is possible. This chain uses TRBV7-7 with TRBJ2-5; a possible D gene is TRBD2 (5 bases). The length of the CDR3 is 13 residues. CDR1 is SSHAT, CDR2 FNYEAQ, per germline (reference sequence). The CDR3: CASSPGVQEAQYF. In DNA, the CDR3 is TGTGCTAGCAGCCCCGGGGTTCAAGAGGCCCAGTACTTC.

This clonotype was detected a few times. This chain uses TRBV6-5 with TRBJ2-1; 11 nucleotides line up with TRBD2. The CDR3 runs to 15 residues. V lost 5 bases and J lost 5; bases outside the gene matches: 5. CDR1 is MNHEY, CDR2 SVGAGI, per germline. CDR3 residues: CASSRLAGQNNEQFF. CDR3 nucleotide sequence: TGTGCCAGCAGTAGACTAGCGGGGCAGAACAATGAGCAGTTCTTC.

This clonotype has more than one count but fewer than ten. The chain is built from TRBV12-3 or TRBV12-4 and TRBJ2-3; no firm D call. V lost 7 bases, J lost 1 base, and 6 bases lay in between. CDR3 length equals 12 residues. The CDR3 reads CASTRRTDTQYF. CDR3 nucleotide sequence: TGTGCCAGCACCCGCCGCACAGATACGCAGTATTTT.

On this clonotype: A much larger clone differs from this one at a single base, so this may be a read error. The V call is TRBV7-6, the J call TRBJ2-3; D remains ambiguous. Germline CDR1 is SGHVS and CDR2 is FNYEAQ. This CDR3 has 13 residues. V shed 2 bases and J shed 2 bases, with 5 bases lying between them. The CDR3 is CASSLNHTDTQYF. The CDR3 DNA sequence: TGTGCCAGCAGCTTAAATCACACAGATACGCAGTATTTT. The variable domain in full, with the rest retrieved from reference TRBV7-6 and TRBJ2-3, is GAGVSQSPRYKVTKRGQDVALRCDPISGHVSLYWYRQALGQGPEFLTYFNYEAQQDKSGLPNDRFSAERPEGSISTLTIQRTEQRDSAMYRCASSLNHTDTQYFGPGTRLTVL.

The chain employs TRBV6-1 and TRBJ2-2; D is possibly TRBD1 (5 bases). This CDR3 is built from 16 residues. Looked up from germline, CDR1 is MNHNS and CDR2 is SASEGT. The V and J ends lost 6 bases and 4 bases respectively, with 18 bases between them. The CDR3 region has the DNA TGTGCCAGCAGAGTCCAGGGTCATGGCTCCACCGGGGAGCTGTTTTTT. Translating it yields CASRVQGHGSTGELFF.

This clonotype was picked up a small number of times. CDR3 protein: CASSPRGAGRNTGELFF. The CDR3 coding sequence is TGTGCCAGCTCACCACGAGGAGCGGGGCGGAACACCGGGGAGCTGTTTTTT. V usage is TRBV18 and J usage is TRBJ2-2; 7 bases are shared with TRBD2. This CDR3 spans 17 amino acids. Germline lookup yields CDR1 KGHSH and CDR2 LQKENI. The V gene end was trimmed by 1 base and the J gene end by 1 base; junction bases not matched to a gene: 6.

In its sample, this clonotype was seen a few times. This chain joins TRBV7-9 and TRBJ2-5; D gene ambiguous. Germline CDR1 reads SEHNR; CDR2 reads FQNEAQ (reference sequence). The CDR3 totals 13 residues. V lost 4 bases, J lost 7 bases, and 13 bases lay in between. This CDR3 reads CASSSGVDPTQYF. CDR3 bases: TGTGCCAGCAGCTCAGGCGTCGACCCGACCCAGTACTTC.

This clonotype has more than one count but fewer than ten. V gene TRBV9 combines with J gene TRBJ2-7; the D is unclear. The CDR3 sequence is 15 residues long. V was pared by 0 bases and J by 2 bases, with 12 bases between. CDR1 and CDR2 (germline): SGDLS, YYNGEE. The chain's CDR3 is CASSVAPLPTYEQYF. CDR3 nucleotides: TGTGCCAGCAGCGTAGCTCCACTACCTACCTACGAGCAGTACTTC.

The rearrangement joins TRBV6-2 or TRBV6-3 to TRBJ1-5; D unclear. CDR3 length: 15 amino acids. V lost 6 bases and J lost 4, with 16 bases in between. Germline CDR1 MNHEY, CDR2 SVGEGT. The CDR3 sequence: CASSLSGLGNQPQHF. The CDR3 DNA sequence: TGTGCCAGCAGCCTCTCTGGGCTTGGTAATCAGCCCCAGCATTTT.

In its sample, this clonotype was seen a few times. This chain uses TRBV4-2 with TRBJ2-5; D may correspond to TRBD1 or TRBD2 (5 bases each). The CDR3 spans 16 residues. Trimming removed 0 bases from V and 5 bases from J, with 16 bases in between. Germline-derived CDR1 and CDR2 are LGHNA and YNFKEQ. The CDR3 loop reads CASSQDRFEGRETQYF. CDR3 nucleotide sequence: TGTGCCAGCAGCCAAGATCGTTTCGAGGGGCGGGAGACCCAGTACTTC.

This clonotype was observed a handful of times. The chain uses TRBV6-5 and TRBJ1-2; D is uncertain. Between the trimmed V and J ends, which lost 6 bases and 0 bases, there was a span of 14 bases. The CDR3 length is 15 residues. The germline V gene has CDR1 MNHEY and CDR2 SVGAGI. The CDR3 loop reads CASSLREGANYGYTF. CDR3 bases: TGTGCCAGCAGCTTACGGGAGGGAGCTAACTATGGCTACACCTTC.

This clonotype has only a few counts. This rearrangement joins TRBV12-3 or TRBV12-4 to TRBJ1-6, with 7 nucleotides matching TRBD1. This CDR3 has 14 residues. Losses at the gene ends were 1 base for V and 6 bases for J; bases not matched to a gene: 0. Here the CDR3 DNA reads TGTGCCAGCAGTTTAGGACAGGGTAATTCACCCCTCCACTTT. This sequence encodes CASSLGQGNSPLHF.

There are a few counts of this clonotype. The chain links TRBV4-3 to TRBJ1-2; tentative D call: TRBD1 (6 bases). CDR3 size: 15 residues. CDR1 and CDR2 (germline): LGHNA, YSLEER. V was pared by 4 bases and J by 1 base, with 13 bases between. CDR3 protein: CASSPKGEDNYGYTF. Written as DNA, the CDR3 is TGCGCCAGCAGCCCCAAGGGGGAGGATAACTATGGCTACACCTTC.